Listed below are T cell receptor beta chains from one sample, sequenced in a study of T cells in Graves' hyperthyroidism and ophthalmopathy. A single record per CDR3 protein comes from TCRdb applying MiXCR to the multiplex PCR reads. The data hold more than 350,000 distinct CDR3 sequences, with roughly 15% observed a single time. The sample taken for sequencing was blood. The receptors originated from an older woman with Graves' ophthalmopathy. Both conserved end residues are part of each CDR3. The D gene is left open where the match is weak. Clone size is stated in some rows and not others, as once, few, many or a class when expanded.

v_call: TRBV30
d_call: NA
clone_size: many
j_call: TRBJ2-1
cdr3_nt: TGTGCCTGGAGTGTACATCTGGGGTTTCGAGCCTACAATGAGCAGTTCTTC
cdr3_aa: CAWSVHLGFRAYNEQFF

v_call: TRBV5-1
d_call: TRBD1
clone_size: few
j_call: TRBJ2-5
cdr3_nt: TGCGCCAGCAGCTTACAGGGGGCATCGGAGACCCAGTACTTC
cdr3_aa: CASSLQGASETQYF

v_call: TRBV3-1
d_call: TRBD1
clone_size: many
j_call: TRBJ2-6
cdr3_nt: TGTGCCAGCAGCCGCCCCGGGACAGGGTCTGGGGCCAACGTCCTGACTTTC
cdr3_aa: CASSRPGTGSGANVLTF

v_call: TRBV18
d_call: NA
clone_size: many
j_call: TRBJ2-1
cdr3_nt: TGTGCCAGCAGCCCGGGGCGGTCCAATGAGCAGTTCTTC
cdr3_aa: CASSPGRSNEQFF

v_call: TRBV2
d_call: TRBD1
clone_size: many
j_call: TRBJ1-5
cdr3_nt: TGTGCCAGCAGCAACGACAGGGGCAATCAGCCCCAGCATTTT
cdr3_aa: CASSNDRGNQPQHF

v_call: TRBV6-1
d_call: TRBD1
clone_size: many
j_call: TRBJ2-1
cdr3_nt: TGTGCCAGCAGTAGGACAGGGGACAGCAATGAGCAGTTCTTC
cdr3_aa: CASSRTGDSNEQFF

v_call: TRBV7-8
d_call: NA
clone_size: once
j_call: TRBJ2-7
cdr3_nt: NA
cdr3_aa: CASSFYICSAKPTQGSHEQYF

v_call: TRBV12-3/TRBV12-4
d_call: NA
clone_size: NA
j_call: TRBJ1-2
cdr3_nt: TGTGCCAGCAGGACGGGCCATGAAGTCGGCTACACCTTC
cdr3_aa: CASRTGHEVGYTF

v_call: TRBV4-1
d_call: TRBD2
clone_size: many
j_call: TRBJ2-7
cdr3_nt: TGCGCCAGCAGCCAAGGTCTAGCGGGCTTCTCCTACGAGCAGTACTTC
cdr3_aa: CASSQGLAGFSYEQYF

v_call: TRBV28
d_call: NA
clone_size: many
j_call: TRBJ1-1
cdr3_nt: TGTGCCAGCAGTCTTACAGGGATTCTAGGGACTGAAGCTTTCTTT
cdr3_aa: CASSLTGILGTEAFF

v_call: TRBV7-3
d_call: TRBD2
clone_size: many
j_call: TRBJ2-3
cdr3_nt: TGTGCCAGCAGCTTTGGGACGTCGGCTAGCGGGGATACGCAGTATTTT
cdr3_aa: CASSFGTSASGDTQYF

v_call: TRBV12-3/TRBV12-4
d_call: TRBD1
clone_size: many
j_call: TRBJ1-1
cdr3_nt: TGTGCCAGCAGTTCAGGCCAGGGGGCGCTGAACACTGAAGCTTTCTTT
cdr3_aa: CASSSGQGALNTEAFF

v_call: TRBV5-1
d_call: TRBD2
clone_size: NA
j_call: TRBJ2-3
cdr3_nt: TGCGCCAGCAGCTTGGGGGGACTAGCGATCGGTTTAGGGGCCACAGATACGCAGTATTTT
cdr3_aa: CASSLGGLAIGLGATDTQYF

v_call: TRBV27
d_call: NA
clone_size: many
j_call: TRBJ1-2
cdr3_nt: TGTGCCAGCAGTCAAAGAGGCTTAGGGGGTGGGAGCTATGGCTACACCTTC
cdr3_aa: CASSQRGLGGGSYGYTF

v_call: TRBV7-3
d_call: TRBD2
clone_size: many
j_call: TRBJ2-1
cdr3_nt: TGTGCCAGCAGCTTATTACCGGGACTAGCGGGAGAAGGTTTCTACAATGAGCAGTTCTTC
cdr3_aa: CASSLLPGLAGEGFYNEQFF

v_call: TRBV6-1
d_call: TRBD1
clone_size: NA
j_call: TRBJ1-1
cdr3_nt: TGTGCCAGCAGTGACGGACAGGGGTTCTCCGAAGCTTTCTTT
cdr3_aa: CASSDGQGFSEAFF